Described below is a single T cell receptor (beta chain) sequence and its context. This sample was taken from a study of blood T cell repertoires in COVID-19. At the level of the study: The United States, Italy and Spain provided the acute and convalescent COVID-19 samples. PBMCs, B-cell-depleted T cells, or T cells provided the cDNA or gDNA that made up the material.

The CDR3 runs 16 residues. Trimming took 3 bases from V and 5 from J, leaving 16 bases between them. Germline CDR1 and CDR2: LNHNV and YYDKDF (reference sequence). In the original analysis: Amplification from reference gene primers served as the basis for estimated nucleated cell counts. Assay used: immunoSEQ multiplex PCR; TCRdb lists only in-frame clones, some missing. V, J and clone size reflect that table, while D and trimming were determined from the DNA. The profile covers a few hundred thousand clones, with around nine tenths appearing a single time and approximately 2.9% taken by the ten largest.

The sample consisted of peripheral blood. This receptor was obtained from a man between 60 and 70 years old with acute or convalescent COVID-19. The J gene is TRBJ2-2, the V gene TRBV15; no clear D gene. The CDR3 DNA reads TGTGCCACCAGCAGTGGTCGACACGGTCGGACCGGGGAGCTGTTTTTT. Protein product: CATSSGRHGRTGELFF.